The 25 T cell receptor beta chains below were found in one sample sequenced in a study of T cell repertoires in cytomegalovirus infection. Antigens of these TCRs are unknown. TCRdb redid the calling of the reads with MiXCR, one entry per CDR3 protein. The sample shows about 110,000 distinct CDR3 sequences, around 28% of them seen only once. The sequencing used CD8+ T cells from cultured PBMCs, collected from culture after CMV antigen stimulation. The receptor source for this set is a human donor in good health (CMV status not recorded). Some clones in this sample may be carry-over from other donors' samples.

This clonotype is judged medium-sized. This chain connects TRBV4-1 to TRBJ1-2; tentatively, D is TRBD1 (6 bases). This CDR3 has 16 residues. Deletions cut 0 bases from V and 3 bases from J, with 14 bases between. Germline V CDR1 and CDR2: MGHRA, YSYEKL. CDR3 residues: CASSQEVAGAHYGYTF. CDR3 nucleotide sequence: TGCGCCAGCAGCCAAGAGGTGGCAGGGGCGCACTATGGCTACACCTTC.

J is TRBJ2-3 and V is TRBV6-8; TRBD1 might be the D (7 bases). Germline-derived CDR1 and CDR2 are MNHGY and SAAAGT. There are 16 residues in the CDR3. V was trimmed by 2 bases and J by 4 bases, leaving 16 bases between them. In DNA, the CDR3 is TGTGCCAGCAGTTACCCCACTAGCAGGGGGGCAGATACGCAGTATTTT. It yields the protein CASSYPTSRGADTQYF.

This rearrangement joins TRBV10-3 to TRBJ2-5; tentatively, D is TRBD1 (5 bases). CDR1 and CDR2 from the germline V gene are ENHRY and SYGVKD. This CDR3 is 15 amino acids long. Trimming removed 3 bases at V and 5 bases at J, with 16 bases between. CDR3 in amino acids: CAISDANAGIETQYF. DNA for the CDR3: TGTGCCATCAGTGACGCTAACGCAGGGATCGAGACCCAGTACTTC.

The rearrangement joins TRBV2 to TRBJ1-1, with a tentative D call TRBD1 (5 bases). Germline V lookup: CDR1 SNHLY, CDR2 FYNNEI. The CDR3 extends over 16 amino acids. The ends were cut back, 2 bases at V and 0 bases at J, with 13 bases in the middle. CDR3 in amino acids: CASSEHWDSLNTEAFF. In DNA form, the CDR3 reads TGTGCCAGCAGTGAACACTGGGACTCCCTGAACACTGAAGCTTTCTTT.

This clonotype turned up a few times. This rearrangement joins TRBV6-6 to TRBJ2-5; no firm D call. Germline V gives CDR1 MNHNY, CDR2 SVGAGI (reference sequence). The CDR3 loop spans 14 amino acids. Between the trimmed V and J ends, which lost 2 bases and 2 bases, there was a span of 9 bases. The CDR3 here is CASSYVSFQETQYF. CDR3 sequence (DNA): TGTGCCAGCAGTTACGTCTCGTTTCAAGAGACCCAGTACTTC.

The chain couples TRBV2 to TRBJ1-4; 8 nucleotides line up with TRBD1. CDR3 length: 15 amino acids. In germline, CDR1 is SNHLY, CDR2 FYNNEI. J gave up 0 bases and V 5 bases, and 2 bases lay outside the gene matches. The CDR3 coding sequence is TGTGCCAGCAGTCCCAGGGGGCCAACTAATGAAAAACTGTTTTTT. It codes for CASSPRGPTNEKLFF.

This clonotype was found many times. The J gene is TRBJ1-5, the V gene TRBV6-6; D perhaps matches TRBD1 (5 bases). The CDR3 consists of 15 residues. V lost 0 bases and J lost 6, with 12 bases in between. Germline V gene sequence: CDR1 MNHNY, CDR2 SVGAGI (reference sequence). Here the CDR3 reads CASSYSLGQTQPQHF. In DNA, the CDR3 is TGTGCCAGCAGTTACTCCCTCGGACAAACTCAGCCCCAGCATTTT.

The chain employs TRBV6-6 and TRBJ1-1, with D uncertain. CDR1 and CDR2 from the germline V gene are MNHNY and SVGAGI (reference sequence). V lost 2 bases to trimming and J lost 5 bases, with 24 bases between them. CDR3 length equals 18 residues. CDR3 protein: CASSYPTSGIGGWTEAFF. CDR3 sequence (DNA): TGTGCCAGCAGTTACCCGACCTCCGGGATAGGAGGGTGGACTGAAGCTTTCTTT.

For this clonotype: A clone one base away is much larger, so this may be a read error. The chain links TRBV7-4 to TRBJ1-1; TRBD1 aligns across 7 bases. The CDR3 spans 13 residues. V was pared by 4 bases and J by 3 bases, with 2 bases of the junction left unmatched. Germline lookup yields CDR1 SGHVT and CDR2 SQSDAQ. This CDR3 reads CASSYDRDTEAFF. In nucleotides, the CDR3 is TGTGCCAGCAGCTATGACAGGGACACTGAAGCTTTCTTT.

This clonotype came up once. J is TRBJ1-2 and V is TRBV6-8; D unresolved. The germline CDR1 and CDR2 sequences are MNHGY and SAAAGT. Trimming removed 5 bases at V and 4 bases at J, with 14 bases between. This CDR3 region has 14 residues. CDR3 coding DNA: TGTGCCAGCAGTCTCTCGACCGGACTCTATGGCTACACCTTC. Protein product: CASSLSTGLYGYTF.

This clonotype was recorded a few times. The V call is TRBV27, the J call TRBJ1-2; TRBD1 aligns across 9 bases. The CDR3 loop spans 14 amino acids. CDR1 MNHEY and CDR2 SMNVEV come from the germline V gene (reference sequence). V trimming: 1 base; J trimming: 4 bases; junction bases outside the gene matches: 1. CDR3 region: CASSLWTGAYGYTF. The CDR3 nucleotides are TGTGCCAGCAGTTTATGGACAGGGGCCTATGGCTACACCTTC.

The J gene is TRBJ2-1, the V gene TRBV5-1; 9 bases fit TRBD2. The CDR3 contains 16 residues. V lost 1 base to trimming and J lost 0 bases; unmatched junction nucleotides: 2. CDR1 is SGHRS, CDR2 YFSETQ, per germline. CDR3 in amino acids: CASSLPLAGSYNEQFF. CDR3 in DNA: TGCGCCAGCAGCTTGCCACTAGCGGGCTCCTACAATGAGCAGTTCTTC.

The chain employs TRBV7-1 and TRBJ1-1; TRBD1 is a possible D gene (6 bases). TRBV7-1 is identified as an open reading frame with a role that is uncertain. This CDR3 has 15 amino acids. V was shortened by 6 bases and J by 1 base, with 15 bases between the two germline ends. The CDR3 protein is CASRPEGGKNTEAFF. As DNA, the CDR3 is TGTGCCAGCAGGCCCGAGGGGGGGAAGAACACTGAAGCTTTCTTT.

The chain is built from TRBV4-1 and TRBJ1-4, with TRBD1 matching over 8 bases. Germline V gene sequence: CDR1 MGHRA, CDR2 YSYEKL. The V gene end was trimmed by 1 base and the J gene end by 8 bases; junction bases not matched to a gene: 6. The length of the CDR3 is 15 residues. CDR3: CASSQGQGAGEKLFF. The CDR3 nucleotides read TGCGCCAGCAGCCAAGGGCAGGGGGCTGGCGAAAAACTGTTTTTT.

This clonotype was recorded only once. This chain joins TRBV7-8 and TRBJ2-7, with D unclear. The CDR3 sequence is 16 residues long. Between the trimmed V and J ends, which lost 4 bases and 3 bases, there was a span of 19 bases. The germline V gene has CDR1 SGHVS and CDR2 FQNEAQ. CDR3: CASSSDPARSSYEQYF. The CDR3 DNA reads TGTGCCAGCAGCTCGGACCCCGCGAGGTCCAGCTACGAGCAGTACTTC.

The sample holds a few counts of this clonotype. V gene TRBV7-2 combines with J gene TRBJ2-7; 14 bases align to TRBD2. J was trimmed by 3 bases and V by 1 base; bases with no gene match: 11. This CDR3 contains 19 residues. The V gene's germline CDR1 is SGHTA and CDR2 FQGNSA. This CDR3 is CASSLVPGTSGGEDYEQYF. The DNA of the CDR3 is TGTGCCAGCAGCTTAGTTCCCGGGACTAGCGGGGGTGAAGACTACGAGCAGTACTTC. Drawing the rest from reference TRBV7-2 and TRBJ2-7, the complete variable domain is GAGVSQSPSNKVTEKGKDVELRCDPISGHTALYWYRQSLGQGLEFLIYFQGNSAPDKSGLPSDRFSAERTGGSVSTLTIQRTQQEDSAVYLCASSLVPGTSGGEDYEQYFGPGTRLTVT.

A few counts support this clonotype. The chain couples TRBV5-4 to TRBJ2-1; D is unclear. The CDR3 loop spans 12 amino acids. CDR1 and CDR2 (germline): SGHNT, YYREEE (reference sequence). The germline V and J ends were trimmed by 5 bases and 6 bases, with 9 bases remaining between them. CDR3 residues: CASSFLSNEQFF. DNA for the CDR3: TGTGCCAGCAGTTTTCTAAGCAATGAGCAGTTCTTC.

This clonotype was seen only a few times. This sequence joins TRBV28 and TRBJ1-1; 10 bases line up with TRBD1. Germline loops: CDR1 MDHEN, CDR2 SYDVKM. After removal of 8 bases from V and 0 bases from J, the junction contained 9 bases not matched to a gene. The CDR3 runs to 16 residues. CDR3 bases: TGTGCCAGCTGTACCGGGACAGGGGACCTGAACACTGAAGCTTTCTTT. Encoded protein: CASCTGTGDLNTEAFF.

The rearrangement links TRBV10-3 to TRBJ1-4; D is unresolved. Germline CDR1 is ENHRY and CDR2 is SYGVKD. Trimming took 10 bases from V and 0 from J, leaving 9 bases between them. There are 13 residues in the CDR3. CDR3 amino acids: CATGLATNEKLFF. The DNA for the CDR3 is TGTGCCACCGGGCTTGCAACTAATGAAAAACTGTTTTTT.

The table lists this clonotype with many counts. V gene TRBV29-1 combines with J gene TRBJ2-2; possibly TRBD2 for D (5 bases). From germline, CDR1 is SQVTM and CDR2 ANQGSEA. The V and J ends lost 0 bases and 4 bases respectively, with 15 bases between them. The CDR3 is made up of 16 amino acids. The chain's CDR3 is CSVEEFAPGSTGELFF. CDR3 DNA sequence: TGCAGCGTTGAAGAATTTGCCCCTGGGAGCACCGGGGAGCTGTTTTTT.

This CDR3 reads CASSFLGGPRGPEAFF. In nucleotides, the CDR3 is TGTGCCAGCAGTTTCCTCGGCGGGCCCCGGGGCCCTGAAGCTTTCTTT. The chain couples TRBV12-3 or TRBV12-4 to TRBJ1-1, with a possible D match to TRBD1 (5 bases). With 3 bases removed from V and 6 bases from J, the gap between germline ends came to 20 bases. This CDR3 has 16 residues.

This chain connects TRBV9 to TRBJ1-2; D gene ambiguous. The V gene's germline CDR1 is SGDLS and CDR2 YYNGEE. V shed 4 bases and J shed 7 bases, with 20 bases lying between them. The CDR3 totals 15 residues. CDR3 in amino acids: CASSPVDGPWGGYTF. In DNA, the CDR3 is TGTGCCAGCAGCCCTGTTGACGGGCCATGGGGTGGCTACACCTTC.

The rearrangement links TRBV7-4 to TRBJ2-7, with D perhaps matching TRBD2 (5 bases). CDR1 is SGHVT, CDR2 SQSDAQ, per germline. The V end was cut by 5 bases, the J end by 3 bases, with 17 bases between. This CDR3 spans 15 amino acids. The CDR3, as DNA: TGTGCCAGCAGCCCGGCGAGCGGACCACTCTACGAGCAGTACTTC. Protein: CASSPASGPLYEQYF. The full variable domain, with the rest looked up from reference TRBV7-4 and TRBJ2-7, is GAGVSQSPRYKVAKRGRDVALRCDSISGHVTLYWYRQTLGQGSEVLTYSQSDAQRDKSGRPSGRFSAERPERSVSTLKIQRTEQGDSAVYLCASSPASGPLYEQYFGPGTRLTVT.

As regards this clonotype: A read error may account for a junction end that differs from germline. J is TRBJ1-1 and V is TRBV7-2; 7 nucleotides agree with TRBD1. The germline V gene encodes CDR1 SGHTA and CDR2 FQGNSA. CDR3 length: 16 residues. The CDR3 DNA reads as TGTGCCAACAGCCCCGGGGACAGCATGATGAACACTGAAGCTTTCTTT. Protein product: CANSPGDSMMNTEAFF.

The V and J genes are TRBV5-1 and TRBJ1-2; 9 bases agree with TRBD1. Germline-derived CDR1 and CDR2 are SGHRS and YFSETQ. With V trimmed by 2 bases and J by 6 bases, 8 bases remained unmatched. The CDR3 totals 15 residues. DNA for the CDR3: TGCGCCAGCAGCTTCCGGGACAGGGACTTCGATGGCTACACCTTC. Protein sequence: CASSFRDRDFDGYTF.